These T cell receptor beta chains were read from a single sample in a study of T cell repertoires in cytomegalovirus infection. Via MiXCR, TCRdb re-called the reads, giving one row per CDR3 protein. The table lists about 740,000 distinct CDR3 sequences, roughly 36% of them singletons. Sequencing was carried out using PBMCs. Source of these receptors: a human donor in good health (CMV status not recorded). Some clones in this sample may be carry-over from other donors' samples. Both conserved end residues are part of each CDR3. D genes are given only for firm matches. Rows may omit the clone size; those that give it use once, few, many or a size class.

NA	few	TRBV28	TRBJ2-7	CASSSAGLRGSYEQYF	TGTGCCAGCAGCTCGGCCGGCCTTAGGGGCTCCTACGAGCAGTACTTC
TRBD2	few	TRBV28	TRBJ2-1	CASSPRLAGAYNEQFF	TGTGCCAGCAGCCCCAGACTAGCGGGAGCCTACAATGAGCAGTTCTTC
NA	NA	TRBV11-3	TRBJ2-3	CASSLTVGRDTQYF	TGTGCCAGCAGCTTAACTGTGGGGAGGGATACGCAGTATTTT
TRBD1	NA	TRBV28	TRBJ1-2	CASRPADRGYGYTF	TGTGCCAGCAGGCCAGCTGACAGGGGCTATGGCTACACCTTC
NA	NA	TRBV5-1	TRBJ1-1	CASSSRTAVDTEAFF	TGCGCCAGCAGCTCCAGGACCGCCGTAGATACTGAAGCTTTCTTT
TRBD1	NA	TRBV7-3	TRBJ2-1	CTSSPPNRGIDEQFF	TGTACCAGCAGCCCACCAAACAGGGGGATTGATGAGCAGTTCTTC
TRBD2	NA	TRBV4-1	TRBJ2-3	CASSHATQRGGTDTQYF	TGCGCCAGCAGCCATGCAACCCAGCGGGGTGGTACAGATACGCAGTATTTT
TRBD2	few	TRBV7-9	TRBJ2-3	CASSLVGGRTDTQYF	TGTGCCAGCAGCTTAGTCGGCGGGAGGACAGATACGCAGTATTTT
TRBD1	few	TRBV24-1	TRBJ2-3	CATSETGRTSTDTQYF	TGTGCCACCAGTGAGACAGGGAGAACTAGCACAGATACGCAGTATTTT
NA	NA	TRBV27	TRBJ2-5	CASSLFGAWGETQYF	TGTGCCAGCAGTTTATTTGGGGCATGGGGAGAGACCCAGTACTTC
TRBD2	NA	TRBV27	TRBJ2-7	CASRVAGGPYEQYF	TGTGCCAGCAGGGTAGCGGGGGGGCCCTACGAGCAGTACTTC
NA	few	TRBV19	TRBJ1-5	CASSIRGSNQPQHF	TGTGCCAGTAGTATCCGGGGGAGCAATCAGCCCCAGCATTTT
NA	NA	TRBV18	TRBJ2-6	CASSLEVSGANVLTF	TGTGCCAGCTCGCTCGAAGTCTCTGGGGCCAACGTCCTGACTTTC
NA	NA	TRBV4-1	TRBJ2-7	CASSQVGSTDEQYF	TGCGCCAGCAGCCAAGTCGGCAGCACTGACGAGCAGTACTTC
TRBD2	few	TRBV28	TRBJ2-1	CASSFRLAGDHEQFF	TGTGCCAGCAGTTTCCGACTAGCGGGGGACCATGAGCAGTTCTTC
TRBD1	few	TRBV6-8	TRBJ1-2	CASSPWGTGAGDGYTF	TGTGCCAGCAGCCCCTGGGGGACAGGGGCGGGCGATGGCTACACCTTC
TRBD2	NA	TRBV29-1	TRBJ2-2	CSVVASGGNTGELFF	TGCAGCGTTGTGGCTAGCGGGGGGAACACCGGGGAGCTGTTTTTT
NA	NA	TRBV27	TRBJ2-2	CASSFSGGPLQNTGELFF	TGTGCCAGCAGTTTTAGTGGCGGACCCCTCCAGAACACCGGGGAGCTGTTTTTT
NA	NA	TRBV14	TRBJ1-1	CASSQSANTEAFF	TGTGCCAGCAGCCAATCCGCGAACACTGAAGCTTTCTTT
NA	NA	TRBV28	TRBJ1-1	CASSFLSGDTEAFF	TGTGCCAGCAGTTTCCTCAGTGGGGACACTGAAGCTTTCTTT
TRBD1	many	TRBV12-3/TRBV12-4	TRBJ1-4	CASSLVQGATNEKLFF	TGTGCCAGCAGTTTAGTCCAGGGGGCAACTAATGAAAAACTGTTTTTT
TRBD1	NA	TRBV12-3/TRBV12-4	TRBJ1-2	CASGGGQGDYGYTF	TGTGCCAGCGGTGGTGGACAGGGGGACTATGGCTACACCTTC
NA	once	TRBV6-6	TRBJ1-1	CASSPLPAENTEAFF	TGTGCCAGCAGTCCCCTACCGGCGGAAAACACTGAAGCTTTCTTT
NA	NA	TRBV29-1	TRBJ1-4	CSVEYGANEKLFF	TGCAGCGTTGAATACGGGGCTAATGAAAAACTGTTTTTT
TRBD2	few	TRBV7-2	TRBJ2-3	CASSLTTSGNTDTQYF	TGTGCCAGCAGCCTCACGACTAGCGGTAACACAGATACGCAGTATTTT
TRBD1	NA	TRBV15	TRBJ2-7	CATSTDRGTYEQYF	TGTGCCACCAGCACAGACAGGGGTACCTACGAGCAGTACTTC
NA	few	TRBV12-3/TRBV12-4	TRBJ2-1	CASSLKLDVSYNEQFF	TGTGCCAGCAGTTTAAAACTGGATGTCTCCTACAATGAGCAGTTCTTC
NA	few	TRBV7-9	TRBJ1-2	CASSSRQVYGYTF	TGTGCCAGCAGCTCAAGACAGGTCTATGGCTACACCTTC
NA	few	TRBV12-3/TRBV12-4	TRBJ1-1	CASSSVRGQEAFF	TGTGCCAGCAGTTCCGTCCGTGGGCAAGAAGCTTTCTTT
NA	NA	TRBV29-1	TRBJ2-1	CSVELLSHNEQFF	TGCAGCGTTGAACTTCTGAGCCACAATGAGCAGTTCTTC
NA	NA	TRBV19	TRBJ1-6	CASITGNSPLHF	TGTGCCAGTATTACAGGGAATTCACCCCTCCACTTT
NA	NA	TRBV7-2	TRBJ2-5	CASSALVLADQETQYF	TGTGCCAGCAGCGCCCTTGTTTTAGCCGATCAAGAGACCCAGTACTTC
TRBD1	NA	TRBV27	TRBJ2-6	CASRSLGGQGEARNVLTF	TGTGCCAGCAGGTCTCTGGGGGGACAGGGGGAGGCTCGGAACGTCCTGACTTTC
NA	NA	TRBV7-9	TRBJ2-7	CASSSHSGRGVDEQYF	TGTGCCAGCAGCTCTCATTCGGGACGGGGTGTCGACGAGCAGTACTTC
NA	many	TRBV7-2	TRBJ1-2	CASSFVWGANYGYTF	TGTGCCAGCAGCTTCGTATGGGGAGCGAACTATGGCTACACCTTC
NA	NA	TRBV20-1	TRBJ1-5	CSGRYSNQPQHF	TGCAGTGGAAGGTATAGCAATCAGCCCCAGCATTTT
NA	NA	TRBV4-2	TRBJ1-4	CASSPETFRLAEKLFF	TGTGCCAGCAGCCCTGAAACTTTCCGGCTCGCTGAAAAACTGTTTTTT
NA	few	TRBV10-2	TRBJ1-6	CASREKGDSPLHF	TGCGCCAGCAGAGAAAAGGGGGATTCACCCCTCCACTTT
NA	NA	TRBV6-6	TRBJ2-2	CASRLGLGELFF	TGTGCCAGCAGACTGGGACTCGGGGAGCTGTTTTTT
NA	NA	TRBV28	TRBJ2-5	CASSFSGDETQYF	TGTGCCAGCAGTTTTTCGGGGGACGAGACCCAGTACTTC
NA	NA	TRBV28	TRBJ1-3	CASSTKGTIYF	TGTGCCAGCAGTACTAAGGGGACCATATATTTT
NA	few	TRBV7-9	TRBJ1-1	CASSSGGSEAFF	TGTGCCAGCTCCTCGGGGGGCTCAGAAGCTTTCTTT
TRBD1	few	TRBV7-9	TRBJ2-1	CASSLGQPSSYNEQFF	TGTGCCAGCAGCTTGGGACAGCCGAGCTCCTACAATGAGCAGTTCTTC
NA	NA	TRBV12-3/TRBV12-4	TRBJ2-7	CASSLTPAGFDEQYF	TGTGCCAGCAGTTTAACCCCAGCAGGGTTCGACGAGCAGTACTTC
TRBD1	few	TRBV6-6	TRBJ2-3	CASSFGGQGVSDTQYF	TGTGCCAGCAGTTTTGGGGGACAGGGGGTTTCCGATACGCAGTATTTT
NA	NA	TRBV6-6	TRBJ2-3	CASSYSDWSTDTQYF	TGTGCCAGCAGTTACTCGGACTGGAGCACAGATACGCAGTATTTT
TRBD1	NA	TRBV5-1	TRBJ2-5	CATRRSTGIETQYF	TGCGCCACCCGGCGGTCGACAGGGATTGAGACCCAGTACTTC
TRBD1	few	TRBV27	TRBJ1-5	CASRLTSPDRGLYQPQHF	TGTGCCAGCAGGCTCACTTCCCCGGACAGGGGGCTCTATCAGCCCCAGCATTTT
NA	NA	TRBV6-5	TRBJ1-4	CASSYWGGREKLFF	TGTGCCAGCAGTTACTGGGGGGGTCGGGAAAAACTGTTTTTT
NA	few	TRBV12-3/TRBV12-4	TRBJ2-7	CASSLSVERNYEQYF	TGTGCCAGCAGTTTATCGGTAGAGAGGAACTACGAGCAGTACTTC
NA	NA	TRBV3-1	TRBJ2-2	CASSDTRANTGELFF	TGTGCCAGCAGCGACACTAGGGCGAACACCGGGGAGCTGTTTTTT
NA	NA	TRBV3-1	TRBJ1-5	CASSPNLRGQSQHF	TGTGCCAGCAGTCCCAACCTACGAGGACAGTCCCAGCATTTT
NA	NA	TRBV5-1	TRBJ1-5	CASSLVAGDPQPQHF	TGCGCCAGCAGCTTGGTTGCAGGGGATCCTCAGCCCCAGCATTTT
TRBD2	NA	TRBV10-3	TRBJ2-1	CAIGEREGLYNEQFF	TGTGCCATCGGGGAGAGGGAGGGCCTCTACAATGAGCAGTTCTTC